The 32 T cell receptor beta chains presented below share a single source sample, sequenced in a study of molecular identifiers for immune sequencing clone quantification. TCRdb itself ran the PCR reads through MiXCR, one entry per CDR3 protein. This table has about 40,000 distinct CDR3 sequences, approximately 18% appearing once. Sequenced: naive CD8+ T cells from blood, with Jurkat cell RNA spiked in. Subset: FACS-sorted CD8+CD4-CCR7+CD45RA+ naive T cells. The receptors come from a human donor in good health. Some libraries in this study had Jurkat cell RNA spiked in.

By share, this clonotype counts as medium-sized (0.01 to 0.1%). The chain uses TRBV28 and TRBJ2-1; unclear D gene. This CDR3 is 14 amino acids long. Germline V gene sequence: CDR1 MDHEN, CDR2 SYDVKM. V was trimmed by 4 bases and J by 6 bases, leaving 13 bases between them. Here the CDR3 reads CASSWGYQGNEQFF. The CDR3 region has the DNA TGTGCCAGCAGTTGGGGTTACCAAGGCAATGAGCAGTTCTTC.

This clonotype appeared many times. The chain uses TRBV9 and TRBJ2-2, with 11 bases fitting TRBD2. CDR1 is SGDLS, CDR2 YYNGEE, per germline. V gave up 4 bases and J gave up 7 bases; unmatched junction bases: 6. The CDR3 is 15 amino acids. The CDR3, as DNA: TGTGCCAGCAGCCCGACTAGCGGGAAGGTCGGGGAGCTGTTTTTT. As protein: CASSPTSGKVGELFF. The full variable domain, in which reference TRBV9 and TRBJ2-2 provide the parts outside the CDR3, is DSGVTQTPKHLITATGQRVTLRCSPRSGDLSVYWYQQSLDQGLQFLIQYYNGEERAKGNILERFSAQQFPDLHSELNLSSLELGDSALYFCASSPTSGKVGELFFGEGSRLTVL.

This clonotype was observed many times. The CDR3 sequence is CASSPGQGILFEQYF. Written as DNA, the CDR3 is TGTGCCAGCAGCCCGGGACAGGGGATATTGTTCGAGCAGTACTTC. This chain joins TRBV12-3 or TRBV12-4 and TRBJ2-7, with 10 positions matching TRBD1. The CDR3 covers 15 residues. Trimming at V came to 6 bases and at J to 6 bases, leaving 11 bases not matched to a gene.

This clonotype showed up many times. The V gene is TRBV11-2, the J gene TRBJ1-1, with D perhaps matching TRBD1 (5 bases). V was trimmed by 5 bases and J by 0 bases, leaving 13 bases between them. The CDR3 consists of 15 residues. Germline CDR1 SGHAT, CDR2 FQNNGV. As DNA, the CDR3 is TGTGCCAGCAGCCCCGCAGGGAATTTGAACACTGAAGCTTTCTTT. It specifies CASSPAGNLNTEAFF.

This clonotype has a count of ten or more. This CDR3 reads CSARVLQGSYEQYF. In DNA, the CDR3 is TGCAGTGCTAGAGTCCTACAGGGATCCTACGAGCAGTACTTC. The chain combines TRBV20-1 with TRBJ2-7, with a possible D match to TRBD1 (6 bases). Trimming removed 1 base at V and 1 base at J, with 11 bases between. The CDR3 length is 14 residues. In germline, CDR1 is DFQATT, CDR2 SNEGSKA (reference sequence).

This clonotype was seen at least ten times. The chain employs TRBV6-1 and TRBJ2-2, with D possibly being TRBD1 (5 bases). This CDR3 has 13 residues. Germline-derived CDR1 and CDR2 are MNHNS and SASEGT. Between the trimmed V and J ends, which lost 8 bases and 7 bases, there was a span of 14 bases. The CDR3 protein is CASQPQGIGELFF. In DNA, the CDR3 is TGTGCCAGCCAACCGCAGGGAATCGGGGAGCTGTTTTTT.

This clonotype has ten or more counts. The chain is built from TRBV4-3 and TRBJ2-7; the D call may be TRBD1 or TRBD2 (5 bases each). CDR3 length: 14 amino acids. V was shortened by 3 bases and J by 0 bases, with 9 bases between the two germline ends. Germline loops: CDR1 LGHNA, CDR2 YSLEER. The CDR3 bases are TGCGCCAGCAGCCACGGGACCGGCTCCTACGAGCAGTACTTC. Residues: CASSHGTGSYEQYF.

This clonotype has just a few counts. The chain combines TRBV13 with TRBJ2-1, with 7 positions matching TRBD2. The CDR3 is 16 amino acids. Looked up from germline, CDR1 is PRHDT and CDR2 is FYEKMQ (reference sequence). V was clipped by 5 bases and J by 4 bases; unmatched bases: 11. The CDR3: CASSPTGGSSYNEQFF. CDR3 sequence (DNA): TGTGCCAGCAGCCCCACGGGCGGGAGTTCGTACAATGAGCAGTTCTTC.

This chain joins TRBV7-9 and TRBJ2-1; D is unclear. The length of the CDR3 is 13 residues. Looked up from germline, CDR1 is SEHNR and CDR2 is FQNEAQ (reference sequence). Trimming removed 6 bases from V and 1 base from J, with 7 bases in between. The CDR3 spells CASRGSSYNEQFF. CDR3 nucleotide sequence: TGTGCCAGCAGGGGGTCGTCCTACAATGAGCAGTTCTTC.

This clonotype was counted at least ten times. This chain joins TRBV4-3 and TRBJ2-7; no firm D call. This CDR3 region has 14 residues. V was shortened by 5 bases and J by 1 base, with 12 bases between the two germline ends. CDR1 is LGHNA, CDR2 YSLEER, per germline. CDR3 sequence: CASSTGQLSYEQYF. CDR3 bases: TGCGCCAGCAGCACCGGGCAGTTATCCTACGAGCAGTACTTC.

This clonotype was counted between two and nine times. Just one base apart from a much larger clone, this may be a read error. V and J are TRBV12-3 or TRBV12-4 and TRBJ2-1, with D unclear. This CDR3 contains 15 residues. Written as DNA, the CDR3 is TGTGCCGGCAGTTTCTTATTGAGAGTTACCAATGAGCAGTTCTTC. It is translated as CAGSFLLRVTNEQFF.

This clonotype was seen repeatedly, ten times or more. The J gene is TRBJ2-5, the V gene TRBV5-1; possible D gene TRBD2, 6 bases. Deletions cut 7 bases from V and 5 bases from J, with 6 bases between. Germline V lookup: CDR1 SGHRS, CDR2 YFSETQ. The CDR3 is made up of 10 amino acids. CDR3 sequence (DNA): TGCGCCAGCCGGGGGGAGACCCAGTACTTC. This translates into CASRGETQYF.

This clonotype appeared many times. The V and J genes are TRBV4-3 and TRBJ2-5, with D perhaps TRBD1 or TRBD2 (5 bases each). The CDR3 loop spans 14 amino acids. The V gene lost 3 bases and the J gene lost 3 bases, with 11 bases spanning the gap. The germline V gene has CDR1 LGHNA and CDR2 YSLEER. For the CDR3, the DNA is TGCGCCAGCAGCCAGGGACCCAGGGAAGAGACCCAGTACTTC. The encoded protein is CASSQGPREETQYF.

This clonotype was detected ten times or more. The chain employs TRBV7-6 and TRBJ2-7, with 7 nucleotides matching TRBD2. Unmatched junction bases numbered 2, after V lost 3 bases and J lost 0 bases. Per the germline V gene, CDR1 is SGHVS and CDR2 is FNYEAQ. The CDR3 is 14 amino acids. This CDR3 reads CASSFGTNSYEQYF. CDR3 DNA: TGTGCCAGCAGCTTCGGGACTAACTCCTACGAGCAGTACTTC. Based on the CDR3 plus reference TRBV7-6 and TRBJ2-7, the full variable domain is GAGVSQSPRYKVTKRGQDVALRCDPISGHVSLYWYRQALGQGPEFLTYFNYEAQQDKSGLPNDRFSAERPEGSISTLTIQRTEQRDSAMYRCASSFGTNSYEQYFGPGTRLTVT.

The chain combines TRBV4-3 with TRBJ1-6; 8 positions match TRBD1. The CDR3 has 15 amino acids. After removal of 0 bases from V and 7 bases from J, the junction contained 2 bases not matched to a gene. Per the germline V gene, CDR1 is LGHNA and CDR2 is YSLEER. CDR3 protein: CASSQDRQGNSPLHF. CDR3 nucleotides: TGCGCCAGCAGCCAAGATAGACAGGGGAATTCACCCCTCCACTTT.

At least ten counts were recorded for this clonotype. The rearrangement joins TRBV20-1 to TRBJ1-6; D is unresolved. Trimming pared 0 bases from V and 4 bases from J, leaving 10 bases between. Germline lookup yields CDR1 DFQATT and CDR2 SNEGSKA (reference sequence). The CDR3 has 15 amino acids. CDR3 sequence (DNA): TGCAGTGCTAGAGAAACGGAATTATATAATTCACCCCTCCACTTT. It encodes CSARETELYNSPLHF.

Notes on this clonotype: At one end, the junction sequence differs from germline, possibly due to a read error. The chain carries TRBV3-1 and TRBJ2-1; 7 bases are a match to TRBD2. The CDR3 spans 15 residues. Per the germline V gene, CDR1 is LGHDT and CDR2 is YNNKEL (reference sequence). The CDR3 DNA follows: TGTGTCAGCAGCCAAAGGGAGGGATTGGGCAATGAGCAGTTCTTC. It specifies CVSSQREGLGNEQFF.

This clonotype was recorded a few times. V gene TRBV7-9 combines with J gene TRBJ1-2; 8 nucleotides agree with TRBD1. The CDR3 loop spans 16 amino acids. Germline loops: CDR1 SEHNR, CDR2 FQNEAQ (reference sequence). The ends lost 0 bases at V and 5 bases at J; junction bases unmatched: 8. The chain's CDR3 is CASSLALGRGRYGYTF. The CDR3 nucleotides read TGTGCCAGCAGCTTAGCGCTGGGCAGGGGGCGGTATGGCTACACCTTC.

This clonotype has at least ten counts. V gene TRBV9 combines with J gene TRBJ2-1; no firm D call. The CDR3 loop spans 11 amino acids. Germline CDR1 SGDLS, CDR2 YYNGEE. Trimming removed 4 bases at V and 10 bases at J, with 9 bases between. CDR3 DNA: TGTGCCAGCAGCTACTTGACGGAGCAGTTCTTC. It specifies CASSYLTEQFF.

This clonotype has ten or more counts. The chain has TRBV7-3 and TRBJ2-1; 11 nucleotides align to TRBD2. CDR1 is SGHTA and CDR2 is FQGTGA in the germline V gene. The J segment lost 3 bases and the V segment lost 2 bases, leaving 9 bases of the junction unmatched. The CDR3 sequence is 18 residues long. CDR3 sequence reads: CASSLRPRLAGIYNEQFF. CDR3 sequence (DNA): TGTGCCAGCAGCTTACGCCCCCGACTAGCGGGGATCTACAATGAGCAGTTCTTC.

In its sample, this clonotype was seen a few times. The chain links TRBV27 to TRBJ1-5; D is undetermined. Looked up from germline, CDR1 is MNHEY and CDR2 is SMNVEV (reference sequence). CDR3 length: 11 residues. V gave up 8 bases and J gave up 3 bases, with 5 bases separating them. The CDR3, as DNA: TGTGCCAGCGGCCCCAATCAGCCCCAGCATTTT. Protein sequence: CASGPNQPQHF.

This clonotype was detected many times. The J gene is TRBJ1-4, the V gene TRBV14; no reliable D call. Between the trimmed V and J ends, which lost 3 bases and 7 bases, there was a span of 9 bases. Germline CDR1 and CDR2: SGHDN and FVKESK. The CDR3 consists of 13 residues. The DNA for the CDR3 is TGTGCCAGCAGCCAGTGGGGAGGTGAAAAACTGTTTTTT. Its translation is CASSQWGGEKLFF. Full variable domain (rest looked up from reference TRBV14 and TRBJ1-4): EAGVTQFPSHSVIEKGQTVTLRCDPISGHDNLYWYRRVMGKEIKFLLHFVKESKQDESGMPNNRFLAERTGGTYSTLKVQPAELEDSGVYFCASSQWGGEKLFFGSGTQLSVL.

This clonotype was seen at least ten times. This chain uses TRBV12-3 or TRBV12-4 with TRBJ2-3; D is unresolved. Trimming took 6 bases from V and 1 from J, leaving 17 bases between them. CDR3 length: 16 amino acids. As DNA, the CDR3 is TGTGCCAGCAGCGACCTAGAGAATGGTCGCACAGATACGCAGTATTTT. Protein: CASSDLENGRTDTQYF.

In this sample, this clonotype turned up a few times. The chain employs TRBV20-1 and TRBJ2-1; the match to TRBD2 covers 11 bases. With V trimmed by 6 bases and J by 4 bases, 17 bases remained unmatched. This CDR3 is built from 18 residues. CDR1 and CDR2 (germline): DFQATT, SNEGSKA (reference sequence). This chain's CDR3 is CSATPLAPWTSGYNEQFF. The DNA of the CDR3 is TGCAGTGCCACCCCTCTTGCCCCTTGGACTAGCGGGTACAATGAGCAGTTCTTC.

The chain is built from TRBV13 and TRBJ2-5, with a weak D call TRBD2 (6 bases). Germline CDR1 reads PRHDT; CDR2 reads FYEKMQ (reference sequence). V lost 0 bases and J 5 bases, leaving 13 bases between the germline ends. CDR3 length: 15 amino acids. CDR3 loop: CASSLGGEEGETQYF. CDR3 nucleotide sequence: TGTGCCAGCAGCTTAGGCGGCGAGGAGGGGGAGACCCAGTACTTC.

This clonotype was recorded many times. This chain uses TRBV7-2 with TRBJ2-3, with D possibly matching TRBD1 (6 bases). Germline V gives CDR1 SGHTA, CDR2 FQGNSA. This CDR3 comprises 14 residues. V lost 5 bases and J lost 5, with 14 bases in between. The CDR3 coding sequence is TGTGCCAGCAGCCCCACAGGGTCGGGAGATACGCAGTATTTT. Protein sequence: CASSPTGSGDTQYF.

This clonotype was counted many times. The gene calls are TRBV15 and TRBJ2-7; D is uncertain. Germline loops: CDR1 LNHNV, CDR2 YYDKDF (reference sequence). The CDR3 runs 13 residues. V shed 3 bases and J shed 7 bases, with 13 bases lying between them. The CDR3 region has the DNA TGTGCCACCAGCAGCGATCTGGTTTGGGAGCAGTACTTC. Translation gives CATSSDLVWEQYF.

This clonotype was seen at least ten times. This rearrangement joins TRBV6-2 or TRBV6-3 to TRBJ2-7, with 7 bases identical to TRBD1. V was clipped by 7 bases and J by 1 base; unmatched bases: 4. Germline CDR1 reads MNHEY; CDR2 reads SVGEGT. There are 13 residues in the CDR3. The CDR3 loop reads CASTGTASYEQYF. DNA for the CDR3: TGTGCCAGCACCGGGACAGCTTCCTACGAGCAGTACTTC.

The sample holds many counts of this clonotype. V is TRBV27 and J is TRBJ2-7; the match to TRBD1 covers 8 bases. Per the germline V gene, CDR1 is MNHEY and CDR2 is SMNVEV (reference sequence). CDR3 length: 15 amino acids. Trimming cost V 2 bases and J 7 bases; bases outside gene matches: 10. CDR3 coding DNA: TGTGCCAGCAGTTTAGGGTCAGGGGGCGCGTGGGAGCAGTACTTC. This codes for CASSLGSGGAWEQYF.

Points on this clonotype: This may be a read error, as it is one base from a much larger clone. The rearrangement uses TRBV28 and TRBJ2-7; the match to TRBD1 covers 7 bases. Germline assignment: CDR1 MDHEN and CDR2 SYDVKM. The CDR3 runs 14 residues. J gave up 1 base and V 5 bases, and 5 bases lay outside the gene matches. This CDR3 is CASSLEQGSYEQYF. As DNA, the CDR3 is TGTGCCAGCAGTCTCGAACAGGGGTCCTACGAGCAGTACTTC.

This chain links TRBV28 with TRBJ2-5; the D is unclear. Germline values: CDR1 MDHEN, CDR2 SYDVKM. Trimming took 8 bases from V and 5 from J, leaving 15 bases between them. The CDR3 has 13 residues. The CDR3 spells CASLLHSGETQYF. As DNA, the CDR3 is TGTGCCAGCCTCCTGCACTCCGGGGAGACCCAGTACTTC.

This clonotype has at least ten counts. V gene TRBV10-3 combines with J gene TRBJ2-7; D unresolved. The CDR3 runs 14 residues. Germline CDR1 and CDR2: ENHRY and SYGVKD. The V and J ends lost 0 bases and 3 bases respectively, with 9 bases between them. The CDR3 DNA sequence: TGTGCCATCAGTGAGTCGGGTGGTCGCTACGAGCAGTACTTC. This codes for CAISESGGRYEQYF.